This T cell receptor beta chain was sequenced during a study of T cell changes during pregnancy in multiple sclerosis. Sequenced by immunoSEQ multiplex PCR; TCRdb stores in-frame clones only, minus some. Here the sample spans roughly 59,000 clones, under 95% being singletons. Germline V gene lookup returns CDR1 MNHEY and CDR2 SMNVEV (reference sequence). CDR3 size: 14 residues. V was shortened by 3 bases and J by 5 bases, with 14 bases between the two germline ends. The genes are TRBV27 and TRBJ2-7, with D possibly being TRBD2 (6 bases). The source material was CD8+ T cells from peripheral blood mononuclear cells, sampled in the second trimester of pregnancy. The TCR originated in a female donor with multiple sclerosis, enrolled in a pregnancy study. The CDR3 DNA reads as TGTGCCAGCAGTTTCGGGCGGGGACTGGACGAGCAGTACTTC. This translates into CASSFGRGLDEQYF.